There are many counts of the clone carrying this T cell receptor beta chain. What it binds is unknown. This entry belongs to a study of neurological immune-mediated disorders. General study findings and limits: HTLV-1-associated myelopathy had the most TCR clonal expansion, whereas multiple sclerosis had the least (lower than in healthy controls). Phylogenetic grouping placed 18 of 34 multiple sclerosis patients' repertoires in one related-CDR3 cluster, a possible signature.

Time point described: longitudinal time-point 2. Unsorted libraries came from 2 million PBMCs stored at -80 °C. The method for making cDNA was 5'RACE, and it used 10-nucleotide random UMIs. MiXCR was run by TCRdb on the 5' RACE reads, yielding one entry per CDR3 protein. The sample yields 65,000 to 85,000 distinct CDR3 sequences, approximately 6% seen once. CDR1 and CDR2 from the germline V gene are SGHAT and FQNNGV. V lost 2 bases, J lost 5 bases, and 11 bases lay in between. CDR3 length equals 14 residues. The TCR was taken from a woman aged 55 to 70 with multiple sclerosis. The chain combines TRBV11-2 with TRBJ2-3, with D unresolved. Sequenced material: PBMCs. The DNA of the CDR3 is TGTGCCAGCAGCTTACTACGACAAATAGATACGCAGTATTTT. It codes for CASSLLRQIDTQYF.